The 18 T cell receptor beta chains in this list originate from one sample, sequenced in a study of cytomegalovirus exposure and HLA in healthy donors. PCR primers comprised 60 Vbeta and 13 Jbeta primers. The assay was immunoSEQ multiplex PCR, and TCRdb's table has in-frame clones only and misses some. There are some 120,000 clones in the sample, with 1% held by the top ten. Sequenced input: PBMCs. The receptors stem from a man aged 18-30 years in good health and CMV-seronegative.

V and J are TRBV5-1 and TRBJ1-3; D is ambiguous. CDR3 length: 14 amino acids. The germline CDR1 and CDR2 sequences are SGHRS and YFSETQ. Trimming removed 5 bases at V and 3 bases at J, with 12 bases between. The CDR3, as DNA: TGCGCCAGCAGTACCAGTAACAGTGGAAACACCATATATTTT. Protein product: CASSTSNSGNTIYF.

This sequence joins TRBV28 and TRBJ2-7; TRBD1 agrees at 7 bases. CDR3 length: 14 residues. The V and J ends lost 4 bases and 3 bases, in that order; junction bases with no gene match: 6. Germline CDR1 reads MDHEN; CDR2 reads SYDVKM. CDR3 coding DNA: TGTGCCAGCAGTTCTCCGGGACAGAGCTACGAGCAGTACTTC. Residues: CASSSPGQSYEQYF.

Written as DNA, the CDR3 is TGTGCCAGCAGCAGGGGGGGGACGAACACTGAAGCTTTCTTT. Protein sequence: CASSRGGTNTEAFF. The chain recombines TRBV14 with TRBJ1-1, with a tentative D call TRBD1 (6 bases). Germline V lookup: CDR1 SGHDN, CDR2 FVKESK. V lost 5 bases and J lost 1, with 11 bases in between. The CDR3 loop spans 14 amino acids.

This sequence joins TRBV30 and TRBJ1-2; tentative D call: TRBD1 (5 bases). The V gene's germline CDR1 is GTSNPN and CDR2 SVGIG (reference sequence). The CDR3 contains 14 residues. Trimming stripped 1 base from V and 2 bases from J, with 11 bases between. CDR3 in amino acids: CAWSETVTNYGYTF. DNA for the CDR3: TGTGCCTGGAGTGAGACAGTCACAAACTATGGCTACACCTTC.

CDR3 amino acids: CASRDRGLAGGLAEQFF. The CDR3 coding sequence is TGCGCCAGCAGGGACAGGGGGCTAGCGGGGGGGCTAGCTGAGCAGTTCTTC. V gene TRBV10-2 combines with J gene TRBJ2-1; the D gene is possibly TRBD2 (12 bases). The V and J ends lost 6 bases and 9 bases respectively, with 27 bases between them. The CDR3 extends over 17 amino acids. Germline V lookup: CDR1 WSHSY, CDR2 SAAADI.

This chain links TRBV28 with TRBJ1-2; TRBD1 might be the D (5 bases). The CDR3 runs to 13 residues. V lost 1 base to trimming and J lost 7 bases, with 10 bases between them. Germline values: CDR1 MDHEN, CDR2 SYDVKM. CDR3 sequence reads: CASSLSRGRGYTF. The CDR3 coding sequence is TGTGCCAGCAGTTTATCAAGGGGTCGTGGCTACACCTTC.

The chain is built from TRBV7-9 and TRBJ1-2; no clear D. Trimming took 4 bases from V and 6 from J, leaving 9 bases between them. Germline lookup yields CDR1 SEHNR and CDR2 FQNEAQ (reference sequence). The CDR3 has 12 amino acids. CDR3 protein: CASSSSQHGYTF. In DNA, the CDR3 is TGTGCCAGCAGCTCTAGTCAGCATGGCTACACCTTC. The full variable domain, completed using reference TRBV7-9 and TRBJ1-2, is DTGVSQNPRHKITKRGQNVTFRCDPISEHNRLYWYRQTLGQGPEFLTYFQNEAQLEKSRLLSDRFSAERPKGSFSTLEIQRTEQGDSAMYLCASSSSQHGYTFGSGTRLTVV.

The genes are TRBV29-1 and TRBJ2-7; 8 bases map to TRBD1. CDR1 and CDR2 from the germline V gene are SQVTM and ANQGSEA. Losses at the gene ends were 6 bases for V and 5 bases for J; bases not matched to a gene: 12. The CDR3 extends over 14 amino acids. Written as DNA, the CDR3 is TGCAGCGTGTACCCCCCGGGGACAGGTAACGAGCAGTACTTC. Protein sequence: CSVYPPGTGNEQYF.

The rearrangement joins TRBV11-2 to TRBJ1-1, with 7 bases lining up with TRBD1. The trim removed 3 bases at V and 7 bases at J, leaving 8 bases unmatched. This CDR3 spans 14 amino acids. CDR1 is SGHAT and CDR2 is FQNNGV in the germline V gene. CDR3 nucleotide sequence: TGTGCCAGCAGCTTTGCCCCGGGACAGATTGAAGCTTTCTTT. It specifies CASSFAPGQIEAFF.

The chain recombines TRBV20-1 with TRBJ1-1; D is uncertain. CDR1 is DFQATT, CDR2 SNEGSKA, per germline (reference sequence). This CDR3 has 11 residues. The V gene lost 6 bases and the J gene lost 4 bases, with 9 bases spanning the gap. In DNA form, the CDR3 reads TGCAGTGCCCCAATGCGCACTGAAGCTTTCTTT. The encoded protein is CSAPMRTEAFF.

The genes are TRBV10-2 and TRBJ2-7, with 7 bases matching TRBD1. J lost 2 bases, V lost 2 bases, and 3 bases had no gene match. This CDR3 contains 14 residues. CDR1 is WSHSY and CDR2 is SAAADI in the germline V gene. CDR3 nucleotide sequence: TGCGCCAGCAGTGAGCCGGGACAGACCTACGAGCAGTACTTC. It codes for CASSEPGQTYEQYF.

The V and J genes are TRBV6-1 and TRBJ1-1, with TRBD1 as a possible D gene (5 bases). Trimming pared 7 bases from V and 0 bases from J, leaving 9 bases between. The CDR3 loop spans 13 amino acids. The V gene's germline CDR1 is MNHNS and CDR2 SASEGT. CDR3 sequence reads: CASMGGVNTEAFF. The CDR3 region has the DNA TGTGCCAGCATGGGAGGGGTGAACACTGAAGCTTTCTTT.

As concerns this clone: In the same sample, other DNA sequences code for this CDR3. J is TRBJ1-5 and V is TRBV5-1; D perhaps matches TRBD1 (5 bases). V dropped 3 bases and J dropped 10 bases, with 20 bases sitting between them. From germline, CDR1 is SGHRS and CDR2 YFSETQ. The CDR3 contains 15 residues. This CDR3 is CASSWAGTGGDPQHF. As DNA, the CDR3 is TGCGCCAGCAGCTGGGCCGGGACCGGGGGTGATCCCCAGCATTTT.

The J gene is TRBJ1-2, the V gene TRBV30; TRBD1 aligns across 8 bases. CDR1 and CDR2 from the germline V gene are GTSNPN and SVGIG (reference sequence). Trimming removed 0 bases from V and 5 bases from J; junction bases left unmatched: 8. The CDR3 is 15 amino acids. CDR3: CAWSVRQGSLYGYTF. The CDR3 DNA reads TGTGCCTGGAGTGTACGACAGGGGTCGTTATATGGCTACACCTTC.

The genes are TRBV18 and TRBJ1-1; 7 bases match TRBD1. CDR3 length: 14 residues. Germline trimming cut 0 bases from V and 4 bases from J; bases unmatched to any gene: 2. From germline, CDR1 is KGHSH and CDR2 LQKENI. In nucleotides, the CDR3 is TGTGCCAGCTCACCACCCCAGGGGGGCACTGAAGCTTTCTTT. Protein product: CASSPPQGGTEAFF.

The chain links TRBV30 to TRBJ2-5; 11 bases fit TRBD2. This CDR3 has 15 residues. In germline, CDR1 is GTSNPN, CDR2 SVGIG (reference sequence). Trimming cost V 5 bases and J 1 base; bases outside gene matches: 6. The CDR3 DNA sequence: TGTGCCTGGGTTCCGGGACTAGCGGTCCAAGAGACCCAGTACTTC. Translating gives CAWVPGLAVQETQYF. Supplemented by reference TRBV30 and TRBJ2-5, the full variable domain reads SQTIHQWPATLVQPVGSPLSLECTVEGTSNPNLYWYRQAAGRGLQLLFYSVGIGQISSEVPQNLSASRPQDRQFILSSKKLLLSDSGFYLCAWVPGLAVQETQYFGPGTRLLVL.

The CDR3 here is CAWRPSLKGDYYGYTF. The CDR3 nucleotides read TGTGCCTGGAGGCCCTCTCTGAAAGGGGACTACTATGGCTACACCTTC. The rearrangement uses TRBV30 and TRBJ1-2; tentatively, D is TRBD1 (5 bases). The V gene lost 3 bases and the J gene lost 3 bases, with 20 bases spanning the gap. The length of the CDR3 is 16 residues. In germline, CDR1 is GTSNPN, CDR2 SVGIG (reference sequence). The full variable domain, with the rest looked up from reference TRBV30 and TRBJ1-2, is SQTIHQWPATLVQPVGSPLSLECTVEGTSNPNLYWYRQAAGRGLQLLFYSVGIGQISSEVPQNLSASRPQDRQFILSSKKLLLSDSGFYLCAWRPSLKGDYYGYTFGSGTRLTVV.

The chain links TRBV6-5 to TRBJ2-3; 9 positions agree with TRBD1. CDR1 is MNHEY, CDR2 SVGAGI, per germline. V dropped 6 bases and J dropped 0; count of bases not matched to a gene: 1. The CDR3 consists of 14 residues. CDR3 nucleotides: TGTGCCAGCAGGGACAGGGGTAGCACAGATACGCAGTATTTT. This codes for CASRDRGSTDTQYF.